Included here is one T cell receptor beta chain sequence, with context. Its antigen is unidentified. Trimming took 4 bases from V and 9 from J, leaving 22 bases between them. CDR1 is SGHRS, CDR2 YFSETQ, per germline. The CDR3 is 15 amino acids. This sample was included in a study of cytomegalovirus exposure and HLA in healthy donors. Study-wide results and caveats: The study had only CMV serostatus as immune exposure information.

Amplification used 60 Vbeta primers and 13 Jbeta primers. The table came from immunoSEQ multiplex PCR; TCRdb's copy has only in-frame clones and leaves some out. The sample lists roughly 36,000 clones, around 74% occurring once. The sequence was obtained from a man under 40 in good health and CMV-seronegative. The chain combines TRBV5-1 with TRBJ1-2; D unresolved. Sequencing was done on a sample of PBMCs. The CDR3: CASSPQSSSPRSYTF. CDR3 nucleotide sequence: TGCGCCAGCAGCCCCCAGTCGTCATCCCCTAGGAGCTACACCTTC.